The source of this TCR beta chain is a study of cytomegalovirus exposure and HLA in healthy donors. Notes on this clone: This specimen includes other DNA sequences encoding the same CDR3.

Use of 60 Vbeta and 13 Jbeta primers characterized the PCR. Sequencing used immunoSEQ multiplex PCR; TCRdb keeps in-frame clones, though not all of them. The sample lists more than 150,000 clones, roughly 83% occurring once. The CDR3 loop spans 12 amino acids. Looked up from germline, CDR1 is MNHNS and CDR2 is SASEGT. The V gene lost 9 bases and the J gene lost 2 bases, with 8 bases spanning the gap. The receptor's source is a woman aged 18-30 years in good health and CMV-seronegative. Material for sequencing was PBMCs. The chain combines TRBV6-1 with TRBJ2-1; D not certain. CDR3 loop: CASRRAYNEQFF. CDR3 coding DNA: TGTGCCAGTAGACGGGCCTACAATGAGCAGTTCTTC.